This T cell receptor (beta chain) was captured by sequencing in a study of cytomegalovirus exposure and HLA in healthy donors. The PCR employed 60 Vbeta primers together with 13 Jbeta primers. As handled by the study authors: Later, roughly 77 million unique TCR beta chains were counted in an analysis, and roughly 10 million of them were shared. This table comes from immunoSEQ multiplex PCR, and its TCRdb copy is limited to in-frame clones, with some not included. That table is the source of V, J and clone size, and D and trimming were worked out from the DNA. The sample yields 200,000 or so clones, more than 60% seen once. Trimming removed 0 bases at V and 9 bases at J, with 13 bases between. CDR3 length: 14 amino acids. CDR1 is SGHDT, CDR2 YYEEEE, per germline.

The clonotype originates from a man between 50 and 59 years old in good health and CMV-seronegative. The chain carries TRBV5-6 and TRBJ2-1, with D perhaps TRBD2 (6 bases). The sequenced material came from PBMCs. In nucleotides, the CDR3 is TGTGCCAGCAGCTTGGTGCCGGGAGTCGGTGAGCAGTTCTTC. It yields the protein CASSLVPGVGEQFF.